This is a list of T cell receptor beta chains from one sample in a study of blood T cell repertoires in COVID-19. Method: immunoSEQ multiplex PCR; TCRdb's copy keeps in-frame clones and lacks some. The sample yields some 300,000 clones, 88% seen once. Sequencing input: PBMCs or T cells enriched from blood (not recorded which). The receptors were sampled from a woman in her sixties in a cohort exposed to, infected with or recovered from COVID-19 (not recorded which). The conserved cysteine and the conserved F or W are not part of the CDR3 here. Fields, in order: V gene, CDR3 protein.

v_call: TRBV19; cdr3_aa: ASSDRTGYT
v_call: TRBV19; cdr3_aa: ASSTPGQGLNQPQH
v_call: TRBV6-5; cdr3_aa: ASLRTSGSYNEQF
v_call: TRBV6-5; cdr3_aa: ASRSRTSGDEQF
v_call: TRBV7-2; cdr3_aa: ASSLLVDYGYT
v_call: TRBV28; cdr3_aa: ASSYRGYQPQH
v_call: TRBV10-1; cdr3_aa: ASSRGLAPYEQY
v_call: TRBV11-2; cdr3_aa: ASSITPGGRRGETQY
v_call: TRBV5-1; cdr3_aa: ASRVAGANEKLF
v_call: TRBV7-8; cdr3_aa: ASSLNAGSLGSQPQH
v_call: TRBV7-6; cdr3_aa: ASSLGQPSYEQY
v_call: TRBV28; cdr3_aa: ASSLTRGVGGNTIY
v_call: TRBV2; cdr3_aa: ASSAPGTDIQY
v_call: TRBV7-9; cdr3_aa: ASRRLAGPNEQF
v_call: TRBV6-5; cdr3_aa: ASSTIKSSYEQY
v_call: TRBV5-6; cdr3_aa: ASSWRTGVVGEKLF
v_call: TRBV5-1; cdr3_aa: ASSYGGAYEQY
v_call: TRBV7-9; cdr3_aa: ASSPGRGEADTQY
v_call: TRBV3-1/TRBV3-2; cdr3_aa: ASTTGQAHTDTQY
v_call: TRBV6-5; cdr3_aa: ASSLRTSVLEQY
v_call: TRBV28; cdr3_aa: ASSLEGRISYEGQY
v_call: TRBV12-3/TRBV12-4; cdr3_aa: ASSTRTPQPQH
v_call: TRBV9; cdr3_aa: ASSAQTVLNYGYT
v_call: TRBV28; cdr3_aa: ASSRSGTGSTNEKLF
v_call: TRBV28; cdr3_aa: ASSLASGSYGYT
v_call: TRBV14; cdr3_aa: ASSHRLDSEQY
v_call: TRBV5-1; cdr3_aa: ASSLAIGTGNGYT
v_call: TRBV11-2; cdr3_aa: ASSSLSGAYNEQF
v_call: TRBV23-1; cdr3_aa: ASSQYLGLGTGLAGYYEQY
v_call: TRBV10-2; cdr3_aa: ASGGAGSYEQY
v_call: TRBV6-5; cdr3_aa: ASSYVYGREDTQY
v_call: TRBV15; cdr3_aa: ATSRGIGSGANVLT
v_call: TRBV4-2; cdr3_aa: ASSQDRDTGNTIY
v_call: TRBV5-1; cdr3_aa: ASSFHGKGRGRNYEQY
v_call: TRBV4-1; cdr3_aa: ASSQVYGDFSYEQY
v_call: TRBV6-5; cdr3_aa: ASSYRDYAYGYT
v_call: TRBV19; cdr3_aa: ASSLIAGGGYEQY
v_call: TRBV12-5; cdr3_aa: ASGLGLPGTGGGTYGYT
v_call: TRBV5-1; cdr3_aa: ASSSRRGLAGGSYEQY
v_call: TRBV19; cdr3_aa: ASSITGLNTEAF
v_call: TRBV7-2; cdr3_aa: ASSSFPRGTDTQY
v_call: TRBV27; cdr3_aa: ASGSSYNSPLH
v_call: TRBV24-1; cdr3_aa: ATSDHRDRPYEQY
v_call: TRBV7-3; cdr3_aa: ASSLTASSYNEQF
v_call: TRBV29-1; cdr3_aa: SVARFGFGYNEQF